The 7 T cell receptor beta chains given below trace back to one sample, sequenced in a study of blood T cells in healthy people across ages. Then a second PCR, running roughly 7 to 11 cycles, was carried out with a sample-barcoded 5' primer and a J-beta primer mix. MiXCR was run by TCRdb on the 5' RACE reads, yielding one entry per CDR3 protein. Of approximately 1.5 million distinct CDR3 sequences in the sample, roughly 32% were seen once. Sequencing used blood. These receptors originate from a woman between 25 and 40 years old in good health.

CDR3 in amino acids: CASSQDPPNSGANVLTF. In DNA, the CDR3 is TGCGCCAGCAGCCAAGATCCCCCAAACTCTGGGGCCAACGTCCTGACTTTC. This chain joins TRBV4-1 and TRBJ2-6, with D uncertain. CDR1 MGHRA and CDR2 YSYEKL come from the germline V gene. The CDR3 has 17 residues. V shed 0 bases and J shed 0 bases, with 9 bases lying between them.

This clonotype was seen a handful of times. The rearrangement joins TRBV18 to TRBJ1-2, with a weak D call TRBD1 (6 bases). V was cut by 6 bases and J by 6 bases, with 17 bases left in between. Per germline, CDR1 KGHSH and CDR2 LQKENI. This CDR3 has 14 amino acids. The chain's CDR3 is CASSGTGGVDGYTF. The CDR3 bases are TGTGCCAGCTCCGGGACTGGGGGCGTCGATGGCTACACCTTC. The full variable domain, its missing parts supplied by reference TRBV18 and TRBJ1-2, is NAGVMQNPRHLVRRRGQEARLRCSPMKGHSHVYWYRQLPEEGLKFMVYLQKENIIDESGMPKERFSAEFPKEGPSILRIQQVVRGDSAAYFCASSGTGGVDGYTFGSGTRLTVV.

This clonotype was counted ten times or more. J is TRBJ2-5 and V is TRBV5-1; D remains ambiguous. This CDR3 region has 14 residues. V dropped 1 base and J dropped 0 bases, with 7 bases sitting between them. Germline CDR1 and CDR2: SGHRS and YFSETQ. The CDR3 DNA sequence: TGCGCCAGCAGCTTGAGTTGGTACCAAGAGACCCAGTACTTC. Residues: CASSLSWYQETQYF.

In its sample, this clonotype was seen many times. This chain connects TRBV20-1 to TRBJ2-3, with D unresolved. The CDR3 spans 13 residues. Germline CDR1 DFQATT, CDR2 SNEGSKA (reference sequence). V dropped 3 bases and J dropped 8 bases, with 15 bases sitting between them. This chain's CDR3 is CSARDVMVGTQYF. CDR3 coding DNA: TGCAGTGCTAGGGACGTAATGGTGGGTACGCAGTATTTT.

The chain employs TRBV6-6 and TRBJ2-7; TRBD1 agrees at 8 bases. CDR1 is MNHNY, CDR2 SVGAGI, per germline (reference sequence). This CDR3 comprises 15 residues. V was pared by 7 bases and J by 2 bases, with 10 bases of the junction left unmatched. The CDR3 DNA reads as TGTGCCAGCACCCAATCCGGGACAGGCACCTACGAGCAGTACTTC. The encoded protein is CASTQSGTGTYEQYF.

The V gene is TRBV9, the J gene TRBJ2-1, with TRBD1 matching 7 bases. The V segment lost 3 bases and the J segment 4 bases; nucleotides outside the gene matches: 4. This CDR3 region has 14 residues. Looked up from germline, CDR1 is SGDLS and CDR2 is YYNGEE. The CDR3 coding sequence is TGTGCCAGCAGCGCCACAGGGGTATACAATGAGCAGTTCTTC. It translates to CASSATGVYNEQFF.

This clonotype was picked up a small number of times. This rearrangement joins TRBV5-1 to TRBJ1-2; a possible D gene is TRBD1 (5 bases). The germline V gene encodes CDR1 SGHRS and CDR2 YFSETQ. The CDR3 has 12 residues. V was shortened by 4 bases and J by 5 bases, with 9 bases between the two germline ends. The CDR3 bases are TGCGCCAGCAGCACCGACAGATATGGCTACACCTTC. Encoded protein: CASSTDRYGYTF.